This record concerns one T cell receptor beta chain sequence. The antigen is not known. This record comes from a study of response to subunit inactivated influenza vaccine. Study results and limitations: The authors proposed limited new T cell recruitment per seasonal influenza vaccination.

Using its own MiXCR run on the RT-PCR reads, TCRdb lists one record per CDR3 protein. This sample has about 520,000 distinct CDR3 sequences, with about 25% found just once. The starting material was CD4+ T cells sorted from PBMCs, obtained about 5 days after vaccination. The sequence derives from a man between 50 and 59 years old who received an inactivated influenza vaccine.

The CDR3 DNA follows: TGTGCCAGCAGTTACCAAATCTCTGTACTGGAGCAGTTCTTC. It translates to CASSYQISVLEQFF. J is TRBJ2-1 and V is TRBV6-2 or TRBV6-3; no definite D call. From germline, CDR1 is MNHEY and CDR2 SVGEGT. The CDR3 is made up of 14 amino acids. V was pared by 2 bases and J by 10 bases, with 15 bases between.